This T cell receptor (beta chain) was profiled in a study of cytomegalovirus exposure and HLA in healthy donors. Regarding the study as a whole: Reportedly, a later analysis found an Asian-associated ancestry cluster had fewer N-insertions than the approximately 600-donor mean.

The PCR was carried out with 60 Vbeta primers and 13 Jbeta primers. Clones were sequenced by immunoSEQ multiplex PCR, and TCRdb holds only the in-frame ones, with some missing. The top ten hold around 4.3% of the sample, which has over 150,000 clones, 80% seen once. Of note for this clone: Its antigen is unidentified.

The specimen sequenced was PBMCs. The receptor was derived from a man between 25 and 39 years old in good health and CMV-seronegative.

Here the CDR3 reads CASSSRGKTCEQYF. The CDR3 coding sequence is TGCGCCAGCAGCTCTCGGGGGAAGACCTGCGAGCAGTACTTC. The chain uses TRBV5-1 and TRBJ2-7; tentative D call: TRBD2 (6 bases). The CDR3 is made up of 14 amino acids. The V end was cut by 3 bases, the J end by 6 bases, with 16 bases between. Germline assignment: CDR1 SGHRS and CDR2 YFSETQ.